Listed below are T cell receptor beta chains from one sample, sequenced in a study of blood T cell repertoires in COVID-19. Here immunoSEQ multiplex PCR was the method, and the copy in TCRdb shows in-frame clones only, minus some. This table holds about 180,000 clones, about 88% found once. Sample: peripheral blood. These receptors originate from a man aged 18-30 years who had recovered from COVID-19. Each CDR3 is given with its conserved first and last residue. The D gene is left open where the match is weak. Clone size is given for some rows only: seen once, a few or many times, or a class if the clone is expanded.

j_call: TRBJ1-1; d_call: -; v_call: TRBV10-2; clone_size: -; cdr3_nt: TGCGCCAGCAGTGAGTTTAGTCTCGGACAGCACACTGAAGCTTTCTTT; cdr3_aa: CASSEFSLGQHTEAFF
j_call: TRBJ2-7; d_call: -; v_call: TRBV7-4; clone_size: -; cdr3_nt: TGTGCCAGCAGCATACCCAGGGGGGCATACGAGCAGTACTTC; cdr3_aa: CASSIPRGAYEQYF
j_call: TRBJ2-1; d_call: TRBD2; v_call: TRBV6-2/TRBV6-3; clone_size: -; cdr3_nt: TGTGCCAGCAGTTACTCGTTGGGACTAGCGACTTACAATGAGCAGTTCTTC; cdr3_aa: CASSYSLGLATYNEQFF
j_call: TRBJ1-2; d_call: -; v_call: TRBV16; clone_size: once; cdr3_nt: TGTGCCAGCAGCAATACAGGGTTGGACTATGGCTACACCTTC; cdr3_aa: CASSNTGLDYGYTF
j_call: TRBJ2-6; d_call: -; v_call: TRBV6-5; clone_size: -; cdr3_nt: TGTGCCAGCAGTTCCCCGCGGTCTGGGGCCAACGTCCTGACTTTC; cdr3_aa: CASSSPRSGANVLTF
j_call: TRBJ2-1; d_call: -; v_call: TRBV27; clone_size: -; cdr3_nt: TGTGCCAGCAGTCATCAGGGGAATGAGCAGTTCTTC; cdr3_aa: CASSHQGNEQFF
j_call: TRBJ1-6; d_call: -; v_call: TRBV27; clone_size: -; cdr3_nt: TGTGCCAGCAGTTTCGGGGGATATTCACCCCTCCACTTT; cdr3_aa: CASSFGGYSPLHF
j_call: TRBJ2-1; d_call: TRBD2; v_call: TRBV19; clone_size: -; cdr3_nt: TGTGCCAGTAGAGAACTAGCGTTTTCCTACAATGAGCAGTTCTTC; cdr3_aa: CASRELAFSYNEQFF
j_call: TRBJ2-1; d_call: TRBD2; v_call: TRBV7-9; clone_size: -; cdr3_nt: TGTGCCAGCAGCTTAGTTGCGCTAGCGGGGATGCGTGAGCAGTTCTTC; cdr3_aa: CASSLVALAGMREQFF
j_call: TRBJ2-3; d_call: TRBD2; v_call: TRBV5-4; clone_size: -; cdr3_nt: TGTGCCAGCAGCGGGACTAGTCCGAGCACAGATACGCAGTATTTT; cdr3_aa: CASSGTSPSTDTQYF
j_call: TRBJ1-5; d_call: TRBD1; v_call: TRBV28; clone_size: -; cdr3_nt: TGTGCCAGCGGTCCGTTACAGGAGGGGGCGCGACAGCCCCAGCATTTT; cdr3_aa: CASGPLQEGARQPQHF
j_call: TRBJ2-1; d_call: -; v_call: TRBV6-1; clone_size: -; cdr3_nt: TGTGCCAGCAGTGAAAGTAGCATTTACAATGAGCAGTTCTTC; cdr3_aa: CASSESSIYNEQFF
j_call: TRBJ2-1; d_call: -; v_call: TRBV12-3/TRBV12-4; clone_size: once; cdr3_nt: TGTGCCAGCAGTCTCACAGGTGAGCAGTTCTTC; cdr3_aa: CASSLTGEQFF
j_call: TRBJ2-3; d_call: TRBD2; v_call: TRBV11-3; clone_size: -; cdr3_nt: TGTGCCAGCAGCCCAAGGACTAGCGGGAGCACAGATACGCAGTATTTT; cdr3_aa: CASSPRTSGSTDTQYF
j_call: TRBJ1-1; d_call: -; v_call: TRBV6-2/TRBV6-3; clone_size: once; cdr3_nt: TGTGCCAGCAGTTATCCCGCGCACACTGAAGCTTTCTTT; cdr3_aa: CASSYPAHTEAFF
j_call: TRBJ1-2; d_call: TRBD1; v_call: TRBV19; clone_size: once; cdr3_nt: TGTGCCAGTCAAAAGAGGGGGCGTCAAGGCTACACCTTC; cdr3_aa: CASQKRGRQGYTF
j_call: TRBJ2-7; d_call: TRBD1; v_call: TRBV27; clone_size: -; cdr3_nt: TGTGCCAGCATCGAGGCAGGGGGCTACGAGCAGTACTTC; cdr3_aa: CASIEAGGYEQYF
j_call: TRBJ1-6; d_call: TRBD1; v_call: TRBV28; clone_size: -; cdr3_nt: TGTGCCAGCAGCACCGGGACAGTCTATAATTCACCCCTCCACTTT; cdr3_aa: CASSTGTVYNSPLHF
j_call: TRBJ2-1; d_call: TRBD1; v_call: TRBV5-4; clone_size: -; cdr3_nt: TGTGCCAGCAGCACCAGGACAGGGAGGTCCTACAATGAGCAGTTCTTC; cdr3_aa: CASSTRTGRSYNEQFF
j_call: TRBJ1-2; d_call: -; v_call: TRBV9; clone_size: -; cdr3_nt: TGTGCCAGCAGCGTAGACTCCTGGGCAACCCATGGCTACACCTTC; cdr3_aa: CASSVDSWATHGYTF
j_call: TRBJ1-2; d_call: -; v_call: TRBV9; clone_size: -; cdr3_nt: TGTGCCAGCAGCGTAGGGGGAGGGGTCGGCTACACCTTC; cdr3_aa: CASSVGGGVGYTF
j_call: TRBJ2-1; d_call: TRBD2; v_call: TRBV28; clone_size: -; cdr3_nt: TGTGCCAGCAGTTTCCTAGGGACAGGACTAGCGGGGTACAATGAGCAGTTCTTC; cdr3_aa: CASSFLGTGLAGYNEQFF
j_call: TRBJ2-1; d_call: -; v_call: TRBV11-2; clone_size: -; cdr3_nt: TGTGCCAGCAGCCCCGGGACTTCCTTGGACTATGAGCAGTTCTTC; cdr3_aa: CASSPGTSLDYEQFF
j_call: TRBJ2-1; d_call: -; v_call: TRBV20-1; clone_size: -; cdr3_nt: TGCAGTGCCGACCTCGGGTTGGAGCAGTTCTTC; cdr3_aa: CSADLGLEQFF
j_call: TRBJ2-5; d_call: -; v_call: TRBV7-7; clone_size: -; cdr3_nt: TGTGCTAGCAGCCCCATAGCAGCGGTTCAGACCCAGTACTTC; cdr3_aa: CASSPIAAVQTQYF
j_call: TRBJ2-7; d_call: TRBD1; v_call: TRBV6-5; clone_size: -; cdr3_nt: TGTGCCAGCAGCTCCGGGACAGGCTGGGAGCAGTACTTC; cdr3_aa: CASSSGTGWEQYF
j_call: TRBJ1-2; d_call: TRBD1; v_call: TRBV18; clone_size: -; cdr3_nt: TGTGCCAGCTCACCCCTTCGGACAGGGGGCGTATCTAACTATGGCTACACCTTC; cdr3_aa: CASSPLRTGGVSNYGYTF
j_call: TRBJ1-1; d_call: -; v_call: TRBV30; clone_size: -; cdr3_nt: TGTGCCTGGAGTCGGGACACTGAAGCTTTCTTT; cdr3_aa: CAWSRDTEAFF
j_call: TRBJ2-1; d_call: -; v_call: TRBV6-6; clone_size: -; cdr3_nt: TGTGCCAGCAGTCCGCGGAGCGGAGGGCCCAATGAGCAGTTCTTC; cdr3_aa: CASSPRSGGPNEQFF
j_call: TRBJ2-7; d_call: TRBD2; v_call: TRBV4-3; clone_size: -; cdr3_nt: TGCGCCAGCAGCCGGGCCGACAAGCGGGAGAACGAGCAGTACTTC; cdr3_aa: CASSRADKRENEQYF
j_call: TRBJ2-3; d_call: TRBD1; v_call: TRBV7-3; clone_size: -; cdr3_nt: TGTGCCAGCAGCCCCCAGGGGGCGGTATCAGATACGCAGTATTTT; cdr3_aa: CASSPQGAVSDTQYF
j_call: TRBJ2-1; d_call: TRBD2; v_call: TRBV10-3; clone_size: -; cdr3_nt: TGTGCCATCAGGACGGATTTCACTAGCGGCGAGCAGTTCTTC; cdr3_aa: CAIRTDFTSGEQFF
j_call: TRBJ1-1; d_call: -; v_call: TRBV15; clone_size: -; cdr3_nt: TGTGCCACCAGCAGCCCCCCTTCCACTGAAGCTTTCTTT; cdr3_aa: CATSSPPSTEAFF
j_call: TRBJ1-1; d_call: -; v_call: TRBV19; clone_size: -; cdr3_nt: TGTGCCAGTAGTACGGGGGGGGTGAACACTGAAGCTTTCTTT; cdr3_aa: CASSTGGVNTEAFF
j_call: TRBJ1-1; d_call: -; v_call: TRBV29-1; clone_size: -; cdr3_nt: TGCAGCGTTGCCCCCCAGGGGAACACTGAAGCTTTCTTT; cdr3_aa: CSVAPQGNTEAFF
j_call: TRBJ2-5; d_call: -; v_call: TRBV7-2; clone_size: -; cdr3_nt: TGTGCCAGCAGCCTGGGTGGCAGGGGGGAAGAGACCCAGTACTTC; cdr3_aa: CASSLGGRGEETQYF
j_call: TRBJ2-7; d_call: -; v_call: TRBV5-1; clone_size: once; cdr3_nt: TGCGCCAGCATGAGCGGACTCCGATTCGACGAGCAGTACTTC; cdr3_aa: CASMSGLRFDEQYF
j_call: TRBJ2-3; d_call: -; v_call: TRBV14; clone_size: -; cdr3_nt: TGTGCCAGCAGCGAGGAGGGATTCTGGGGGGAGCCGTCAAGCGATACGCAGTATTTT; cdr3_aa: CASSEEGFWGEPSSDTQYF
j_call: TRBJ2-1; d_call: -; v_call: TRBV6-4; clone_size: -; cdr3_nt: TGTGCCAGCAGTGACTCCGGCAGGCCTGCCGAGCAGTTCTTC; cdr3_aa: CASSDSGRPAEQFF
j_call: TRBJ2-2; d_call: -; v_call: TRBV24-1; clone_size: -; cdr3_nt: TGTGCCACCAGGGCTGCGGGGAACACCGGGGAGCTGTTTTTT; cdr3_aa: CATRAAGNTGELFF
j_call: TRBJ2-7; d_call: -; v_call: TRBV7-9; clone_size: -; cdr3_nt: TGTGCCAGCAGTTCCCAATCTACAGGGAAAGAGCAGTACTTC; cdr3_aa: CASSSQSTGKEQYF
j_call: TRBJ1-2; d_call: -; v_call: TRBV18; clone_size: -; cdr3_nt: TGTGCCAGCTCACCGACAGAGGCACAAGGCTACACCTTC; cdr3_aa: CASSPTEAQGYTF
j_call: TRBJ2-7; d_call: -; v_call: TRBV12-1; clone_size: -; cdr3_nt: TGTGCCAGCAGCTTTCGGGACAGTTTCTACGAGCAGTACTTC; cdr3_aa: CASSFRDSFYEQYF
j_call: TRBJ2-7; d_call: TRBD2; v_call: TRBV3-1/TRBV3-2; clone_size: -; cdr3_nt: TGTGCCAGCAGCCCTAGCGGTTCCCGGATGGAGCAGTACTTC; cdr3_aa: CASSPSGSRMEQYF
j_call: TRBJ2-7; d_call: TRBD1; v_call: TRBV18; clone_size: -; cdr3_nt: TGTGCCAGCTCACCCACGACCCTAGACAGGGTGACGTACTTC; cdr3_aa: CASSPTTLDRVTYF
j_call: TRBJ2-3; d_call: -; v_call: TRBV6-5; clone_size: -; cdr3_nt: TGTGCCAGCAGTTACGGAGGGGCGCAGTATTTT; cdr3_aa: CASSYGGAQYF